The 11 T cell receptor beta chains in this list originate from one sample, sequenced in a study of breast tumors, draining lymph nodes, adjacent tissues. Via MiXCR, TCRdb re-called the multiplex PCR reads, giving one row per CDR3 protein. The profile covers 75,000 to 100,000 distinct CDR3 sequences, with about 20% appearing a single time and over 2% taken by the ten largest. Breast cancer patients provided tissue from their axillary draining lymph nodes. Sample: axillary lymph node tissue. Every receptor here comes from a female donor with breast cancer. Some clones in this sample may be carry-over from other donors' samples.

This clonotype was recorded at least ten times. Sequence at one end of the junction differs from germline and may be a read error. The V call is TRBV7-3, the J call TRBJ1-5; 9 nucleotides align to TRBD1. The CDR3 length is 19 residues. Germline lookup yields CDR1 SGHTA and CDR2 FQGTGA. The CDR3, as DNA: TGTGCCAGCAGCATCCTGGGACAGGGAAAACTCATTAGCCATCAGCCCCAGCATTTT. It specifies CASSILGQGKLISHQPQHF.

In its sample, this clonotype was seen many times. This chain uses TRBV19 with TRBJ1-2; maybe TRBD1 (6 bases). This CDR3 is 15 amino acids long. The germline V and J ends were trimmed by 7 bases and 4 bases, with 19 bases remaining between them. Germline CDR1 reads LNHDA; CDR2 reads SQIVND (reference sequence). This chain's CDR3 is CASIGWEGESYGYTF. In DNA, the CDR3 is TGTGCCAGTATCGGTTGGGAGGGGGAGTCCTATGGCTACACCTTC.

This clonotype was counted between two and nine times. A much larger clone lies one base from this, so it may be a read error. The V gene is TRBV29-1, the J gene TRBJ2-7; 7 nucleotides match TRBD1. Trimming cost V 3 bases and J 4 bases; bases outside gene matches: 6. Germline V CDR1 and CDR2: SQVTM, ANQGSEA. The CDR3 contains 13 residues. CDR3 protein: CSVDKPGGYEQYF. DNA for the CDR3: TGCAGCGTTGATAAGCCAGGGGGTTACGAGCAGTACTTC.

The table lists this clonotype with a few counts. For the CDR3, the DNA is TGCGCCAGCAGCCACGGGGACTCCAGGGGCAAAAACATTCAGTACTTC. Translating it yields CASSHGDSRGKNIQYF. The rearrangement links TRBV4-3 to TRBJ2-4; D tentatively reads TRBD1 or TRBD2 (6 bases each). Germline CDR1 is LGHNA and CDR2 is YSLEER. This CDR3 comprises 16 residues. Trimming took off 3 bases at V and 3 bases at J, with 15 bases between the two ends.

The chain couples TRBV20-1 to TRBJ2-3; 15 bases match TRBD2. The CDR3 consists of 19 residues. The trim removed 1 base at V and 2 bases at J, leaving 10 bases unmatched. CDR1 is DFQATT and CDR2 is SNEGSKA in the germline V gene (reference sequence). DNA for the CDR3: TGCAGTGCTAGAGGGGGACTAGCGGGAGGACCCCCGACCACAGATACGCAGTATTTT. Amino acid sequence: CSARGGLAGGPPTTDTQYF.

This clonotype was counted at least ten times. The chain has TRBV20-1 and TRBJ2-5; TRBD1 or TRBD2 may be the D gene (5 bases each). The length of the CDR3 is 11 residues. Germline V gene data show CDR1 as DFQATT and CDR2 as SNEGSKA (reference sequence). Trimming removed 3 bases from V and 9 bases from J, with 11 bases in between. The chain's CDR3 is CSASSWGSQYF. CDR3 coding DNA: TGCAGTGCTAGCTCCTGGGGGTCCCAGTACTTC.

Ten or more counts support this clonotype. V usage is TRBV7-9 and J usage is TRBJ1-4; D unclear. The CDR3 sequence is 16 residues long. Trimming took off 5 bases at V and 8 bases at J, with 21 bases between the two ends. Per the germline V gene, CDR1 is SEHNR and CDR2 is FQNEAQ (reference sequence). The CDR3 region has the DNA TGTGCCAGCAGCGCCCCCAGGAGTGACGCTAGGGAAAAACTGTTTTTT. Protein product: CASSAPRSDAREKLFF.

This clonotype was counted many times. The rearrangement uses TRBV5-1 and TRBJ2-2; D is possibly TRBD1 (6 bases). The CDR3 loop spans 16 amino acids. The V and J ends lost 4 bases and 4 bases respectively, with 17 bases between them. CDR1 and CDR2 from the germline V gene are SGHRS and YFSETQ. The CDR3 DNA reads as TGCGCCAGCAGCGAGTTGGGGGCGCGGAGCACCGGGGAGCTGTTTTTT. Protein sequence: CASSELGARSTGELFF.

The genes are TRBV18 and TRBJ1-6; D gene ambiguous. Germline values: CDR1 KGHSH, CDR2 LQKENI. V lost 1 base to trimming and J lost 2 bases, with 12 bases between them. The CDR3 is made up of 17 amino acids. CDR3 in DNA: TGTGCCAGCTCACCACGTAAAGCGAGCCCCTATAATTCACCCCTCCACTTT. This translates into CASSPRKASPYNSPLHF.

In this sample, this clonotype turned up many times. V usage is TRBV20-1 and J usage is TRBJ1-2; TRBD1 might be the D (5 bases). This CDR3 region has 11 residues. Trimming cost V 5 bases and J 4 bases, with 8 bases left between them. Germline loops: CDR1 DFQATT, CDR2 SNEGSKA (reference sequence). In DNA, the CDR3 is TGCAGTGCTTCGAGGGGCTATGGCTACACCTTC. Amino acid sequence: CSASRGYGYTF.

The chain carries TRBV5-4 and TRBJ1-1; 7 bases are a match to TRBD1. Looked up from germline, CDR1 is SGHNT and CDR2 is YYREEE (reference sequence). Germline trimming cut 1 base from V and 0 bases from J; bases unmatched to any gene: 3. CDR3 length: 15 residues. The CDR3 here is CASSLKGGLNTEAFF. CDR3 bases: TGTGCCAGCAGCTTGAAAGGGGGCCTGAACACTGAAGCTTTCTTT.